This TCR beta chain was identified during a study of T cell responses to AZD1222 COVID-19 vaccine. General study points: Per reports, nearly half of all spike-specific TCRs target regions that are unmutated in variants. There were mostly white British donors and more females than males, and clonal diversity was possibly underestimated. Spike-specific TCR breadth and depth rose after two AZD1222 doses. Just a handful of people given AZD1222 tested seropositive at baseline.

The germline V and J ends were trimmed by 0 bases and 5 bases, with 11 bases remaining between them. Germline V gene data show CDR1 as GTSNPN and CDR2 as SVGIG (reference sequence). The CDR3 consists of 14 residues. Details on this clone: Its antigen is not identified.

Clones were sequenced by immunoSEQ multiplex PCR, and TCRdb holds only the in-frame ones, with some missing. The sample has about 150,000 clones, about 91% seen once. The chain uses TRBV30 and TRBJ1-5, with a possible D match to TRBD1 (5 bases). The TCR comes from an adult in good health. Sequencing used peripheral blood, obtained on day 0 of AZD1222 vaccination. The CDR3 DNA follows: TGTGCCTGGAGTGTACTAGGGGAGGATCAGCCCCAGCATTTT. The encoded protein is CAWSVLGEDQPQHF.